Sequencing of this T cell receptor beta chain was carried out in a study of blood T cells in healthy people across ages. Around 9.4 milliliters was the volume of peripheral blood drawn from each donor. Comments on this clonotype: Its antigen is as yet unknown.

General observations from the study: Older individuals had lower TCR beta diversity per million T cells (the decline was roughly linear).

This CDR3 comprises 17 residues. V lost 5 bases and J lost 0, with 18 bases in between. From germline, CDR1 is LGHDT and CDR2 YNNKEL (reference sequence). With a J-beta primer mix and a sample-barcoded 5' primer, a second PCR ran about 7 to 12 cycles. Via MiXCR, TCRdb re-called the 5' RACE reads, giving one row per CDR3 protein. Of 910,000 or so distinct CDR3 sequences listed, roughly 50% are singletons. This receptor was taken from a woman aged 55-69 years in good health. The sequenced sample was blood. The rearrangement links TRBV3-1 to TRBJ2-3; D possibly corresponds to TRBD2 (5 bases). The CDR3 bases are TGTGCCAGCAGCAATTCAAATCCCCCGGGAAGCACAGATACGCAGTATTTT. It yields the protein CASSNSNPPGSTDTQYF.